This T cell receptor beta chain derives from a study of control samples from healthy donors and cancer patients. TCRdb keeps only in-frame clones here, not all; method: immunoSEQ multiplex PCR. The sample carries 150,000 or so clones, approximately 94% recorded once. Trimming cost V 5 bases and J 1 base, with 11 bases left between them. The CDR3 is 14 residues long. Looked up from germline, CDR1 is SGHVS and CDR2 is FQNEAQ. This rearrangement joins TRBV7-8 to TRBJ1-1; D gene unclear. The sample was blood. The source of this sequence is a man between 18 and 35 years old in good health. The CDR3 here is CASSARTGNTEAFF. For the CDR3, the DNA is TGTGCCAGCAGCGCGAGGACTGGGAACACTGAAGCTTTCTTT.